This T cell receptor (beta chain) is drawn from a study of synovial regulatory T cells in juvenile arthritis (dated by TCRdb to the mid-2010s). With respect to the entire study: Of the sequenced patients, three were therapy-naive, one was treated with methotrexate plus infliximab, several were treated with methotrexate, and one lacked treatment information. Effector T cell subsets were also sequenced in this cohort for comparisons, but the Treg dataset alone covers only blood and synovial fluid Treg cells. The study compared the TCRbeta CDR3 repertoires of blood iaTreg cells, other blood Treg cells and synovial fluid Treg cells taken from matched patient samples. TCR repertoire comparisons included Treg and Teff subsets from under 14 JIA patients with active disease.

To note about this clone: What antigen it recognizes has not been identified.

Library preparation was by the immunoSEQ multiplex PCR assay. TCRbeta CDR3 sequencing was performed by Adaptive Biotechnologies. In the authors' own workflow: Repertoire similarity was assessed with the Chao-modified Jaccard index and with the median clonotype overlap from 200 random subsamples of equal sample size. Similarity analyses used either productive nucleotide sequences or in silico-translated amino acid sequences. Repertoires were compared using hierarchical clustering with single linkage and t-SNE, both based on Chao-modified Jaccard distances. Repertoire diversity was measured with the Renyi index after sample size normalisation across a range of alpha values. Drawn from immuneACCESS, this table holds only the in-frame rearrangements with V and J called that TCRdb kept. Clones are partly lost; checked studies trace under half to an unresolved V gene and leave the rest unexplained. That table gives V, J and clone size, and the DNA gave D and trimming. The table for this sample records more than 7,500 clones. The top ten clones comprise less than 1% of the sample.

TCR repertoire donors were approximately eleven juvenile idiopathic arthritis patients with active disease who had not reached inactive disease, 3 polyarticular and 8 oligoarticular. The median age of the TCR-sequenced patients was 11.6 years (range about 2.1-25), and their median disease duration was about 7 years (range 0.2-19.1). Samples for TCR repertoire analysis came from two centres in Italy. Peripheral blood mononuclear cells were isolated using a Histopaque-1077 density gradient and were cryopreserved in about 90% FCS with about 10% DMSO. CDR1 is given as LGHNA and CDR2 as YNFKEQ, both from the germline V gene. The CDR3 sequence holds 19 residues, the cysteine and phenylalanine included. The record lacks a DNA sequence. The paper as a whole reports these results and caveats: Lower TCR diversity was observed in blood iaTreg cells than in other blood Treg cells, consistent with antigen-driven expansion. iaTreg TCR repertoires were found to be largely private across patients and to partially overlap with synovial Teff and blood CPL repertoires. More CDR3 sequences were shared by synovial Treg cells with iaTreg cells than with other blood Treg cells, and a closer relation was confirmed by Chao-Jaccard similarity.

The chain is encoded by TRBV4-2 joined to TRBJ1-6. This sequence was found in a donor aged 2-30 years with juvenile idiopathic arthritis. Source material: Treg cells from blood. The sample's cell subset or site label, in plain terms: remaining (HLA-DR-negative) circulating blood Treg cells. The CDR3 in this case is CASSQDRTGTSPWNSPLHF.